The 27 T cell receptor beta chains below come from one sample, sequenced in a study of B cell selection in AIRE deficiency. Sequenced by immunoSEQ multiplex PCR; TCRdb stores in-frame clones only, minus some. The data contain tens of thousands of clones, around nine tenths of them singletons. Sorted regulatory T cells were CD4-positive, CD25-high and CD127-low or negative. Source material: CD4+CD25+ Tregs sorted from PBMCs. Receptors originate from a human donor in good health.

The rearrangement joins TRBV28 to TRBJ2-6; no clear D gene. V was trimmed by 8 bases and J by 4 bases, leaving 6 bases between them. The CDR3 spans 12 residues. The germline gives CDR1 MDHEN, CDR2 SYDVKM. The CDR3 DNA reads as TGTGCCAGCGGGGTCGGGGCCAACGTCCTGACTTTC. It codes for CASGVGANVLTF.

The gene calls are TRBV9 and TRBJ2-1, with D hard to call. The CDR3 covers 13 residues. Trimming stripped 0 bases from V and 7 bases from J, with 8 bases between. CDR1 SGDLS and CDR2 YYNGEE come from the germline V gene. In DNA, the CDR3 is TGTGCCAGCAGCGTAGGCGTCTCTAATGAGCAGTTCTTC. It codes for CASSVGVSNEQFF.

The CDR3 DNA follows: TGTGCCAGCAGTGAAGGGCCGGGGCTGTACGAGCAGTACTTC. This encodes CASSEGPGLYEQYF. The gene calls are TRBV6-1 and TRBJ2-7; D tentatively fits TRBD1 or TRBD2 (5 bases each). The CDR3 runs to 14 residues. V dropped 1 base and J dropped 4 bases, with 11 bases sitting between them. Germline CDR1 and CDR2: MNHNS and SASEGT.

The chain links TRBV5-1 to TRBJ1-1; weak D call: TRBD1 (5 bases). Looked up from germline, CDR1 is SGHRS and CDR2 is YFSETQ. V was clipped by 2 bases and J by 3 bases, with 17 bases between them. This CDR3 is built from 16 residues. CDR3 region: CASSLGYLRGDTEAFF. The DNA of the CDR3 is TGCGCCAGCAGCTTAGGGTACCTACGAGGGGACACTGAAGCTTTCTTT. The full variable domain, completed using reference TRBV5-1 and TRBJ1-1, is KAGVTQTPRYLIKTRGQQVTLSCSPISGHRSVSWYQQTPGQGLQFLFEYFSETQRNKGNFPGRFSGRQFSNSRSEMNVSTLELGDSALYLCASSLGYLRGDTEAFFGQGTRLTVV.

The V call is TRBV6-5, the J call TRBJ2-2, with 8 bases that match TRBD1. The CDR3 sequence is 14 residues long. Trimming removed 5 bases from V and 4 bases from J; junction bases left unmatched: 3. Germline CDR1 reads MNHEY; CDR2 reads SVGAGI. CDR3 region: CASSRTGPTGELFF. Here the CDR3 DNA reads TGTGCCAGCAGTCGGACAGGGCCCACCGGGGAGCTGTTTTTT.

This rearrangement joins TRBV5-1 to TRBJ1-1; tentatively, D is TRBD1 (6 bases). This CDR3 is built from 12 residues. Germline V gene data show CDR1 as SGHRS and CDR2 as YFSETQ. V lost 4 bases, J lost 11 bases, and 15 bases lay in between. Here the CDR3 DNA reads TGCGCCAGCAGCCCCGGGTGGGGGGCGGCTTTCTTT. Protein: CASSPGWGAAFF.

J is TRBJ2-5 and V is TRBV6-6; D uncertain. Germline values: CDR1 MNHNY, CDR2 SVGAGI (reference sequence). V was clipped by 6 bases and J by 8 bases, with 10 bases between them. The CDR3 covers 11 residues. The CDR3 loop is CASRDMGTQYF. The DNA for the CDR3 is TGTGCCAGCAGGGATATGGGTACCCAGTACTTC.

V usage is TRBV5-4 and J usage is TRBJ2-2; TRBD1 is a possible D gene (7 bases). The CDR3 loop spans 18 amino acids. Trimming removed 4 bases from V and 4 bases from J, with 23 bases in between. Germline V gene sequence: CDR1 SGHNT, CDR2 YYREEE (reference sequence). CDR3 residues: CASSRFGGPGGLTGELFF. The CDR3 region has the DNA TGTGCCAGCAGCCGTTTCGGAGGTCCAGGGGGGCTCACCGGGGAGCTGTTTTTT.

This clone was counted once. The chain has TRBV9 and TRBJ2-5; TRBD2 agrees at 7 bases. The junction had 12 bases not matched to a gene; V was cut back by 3 bases and J by 4 bases. Per germline, CDR1 SGDLS and CDR2 YYNGEE. The CDR3 has 16 amino acids. CDR3 sequence: CASSEWAGEVGETQYF. The CDR3 DNA reads TGTGCCAGCAGCGAGTGGGCGGGAGAGGTAGGAGAGACCCAGTACTTC.

In this sample, this clone turned up once. V usage is TRBV27 and J usage is TRBJ2-5, with TRBD2 matching 16 bases. With 5 bases clipped from V and 5 bases from J, the junction kept 5 bases outside the gene matches. The CDR3 is 16 amino acids. Germline CDR1 and CDR2: MNHEY and SMNVEV (reference sequence). The CDR3: CASSPLGLAGGETQYF. Here the CDR3 DNA reads TGTGCCAGCAGTCCGCTGGGACTAGCGGGAGGGGAGACCCAGTACTTC.

The rearrangement joins TRBV20-1 to TRBJ1-4; D is undetermined. Germline lookup yields CDR1 DFQATT and CDR2 SNEGSKA (reference sequence). The CDR3 has 11 amino acids. Trimming removed 3 bases at V and 6 bases at J, with 5 bases between. The CDR3 DNA is TGCAGTGCTAGCCGGGATGAAAAACTGTTTTTT. Residues: CSASRDEKLFF.

This clone has just one count. CDR3 coding DNA: TGTGCCAGCTCACCACCTGGGACAGGGAACACTGAAGCTTTCTTT. Protein product: CASSPPGTGNTEAFF. The genes are TRBV18 and TRBJ1-1; 8 nucleotides match TRBD1. V lost 0 bases to trimming and J lost 1 base; unmatched junction nucleotides: 1. The CDR3 is made up of 15 amino acids. From germline, CDR1 is KGHSH and CDR2 LQKENI. Combining the CDR3 with reference TRBV18 and TRBJ1-1 gives the whole variable domain NAGVMQNPRHLVRRRGQEARLRCSPMKGHSHVYWYRQLPEEGLKFMVYLQKENIIDESGMPKERFSAEFPKEGPSILRIQQVVRGDSAAYFCASSPPGTGNTEAFFGQGTRLTVV.

The V gene is TRBV19, the J gene TRBJ1-5; 9 bases line up with TRBD1. J lost 3 bases, V lost 7 bases, and 7 bases had no gene match. Germline loops: CDR1 LNHDA, CDR2 SQIVND (reference sequence). This CDR3 comprises 15 residues. Here the CDR3 reads CASKGTGSSNQPQHF. The CDR3 region has the DNA TGTGCCAGTAAAGGGACAGGGTCATCCAATCAGCCCCAGCATTTT.

This clone appeared a few times. This sequence joins TRBV6-1 and TRBJ1-2, with a weak D call TRBD1 (5 bases). The CDR3 contains 15 residues. The V end lost 5 bases, the J end lost 4 bases, and 17 bases lay between the germline ends. Germline CDR1 and CDR2: MNHNS and SASEGT. The CDR3 DNA sequence: TGTGCCAGCAGTAATCTTTCAGGGTTACTCTATGGCTACACCTTC. Translated: CASSNLSGLLYGYTF.

The chain carries TRBV27 and TRBJ2-1; D is unresolved. CDR3 size: 17 residues. CDR1 is MNHEY and CDR2 is SMNVEV in the germline V gene (reference sequence). V dropped 0 bases and J dropped 0 bases, with 12 bases sitting between them. The CDR3 DNA reads as TGTGCCAGCAGTTTATCGAGACGCCCCAGCTCCTACAATGAGCAGTTCTTC. Protein: CASSLSRRPSSYNEQFF.

The chain's CDR3 is CASSEIFWEAFF. The CDR3, as DNA: TGTGCCAGCAGTGAAATATTCTGGGAAGCTTTCTTT. J is TRBJ1-1 and V is TRBV6-1; no reliable D call. The CDR3 extends over 12 amino acids. V was cut by 2 bases and J by 8 bases, with 9 bases left in between. Germline-derived CDR1 and CDR2 are MNHNS and SASEGT.

This chain joins TRBV11-2 and TRBJ2-5; 11 bases are shared with TRBD2. Per the germline V gene, CDR1 is SGHAT and CDR2 is FQNNGV. The V and J ends lost 5 bases and 4 bases, in that order; junction bases with no gene match: 3. The length of the CDR3 is 14 residues. The CDR3 DNA reads as TGTGCCAGCAGCGTCCTAGCGGGGGGAGAGACCCAGTACTTC. It encodes CASSVLAGGETQYF. Based on the CDR3 plus reference TRBV11-2 and TRBJ2-5, the full variable domain is EAGVAQSPRYKIIEKRQSVAFWCNPISGHATLYWYQQILGQGPKLLIQFQNNGVVDDSQLPKDRFSAERLKGVDSTLKIQPAKLEDSAVYLCASSVLAGGETQYFGPGTRLLVL.

J is TRBJ2-5 and V is TRBV9; a possible D gene is TRBD1 (5 bases). Trimming took off 0 bases at V and 9 bases at J, with 15 bases between the two ends. In germline, CDR1 is SGDLS, CDR2 YYNGEE. The CDR3 runs 14 residues. The CDR3 DNA is TGTGCCAGCAGCGTAGGGGGCACCGTTGGACCCCAGTACTTC. It encodes CASSVGGTVGPQYF.

This rearrangement joins TRBV4-2 to TRBJ2-7, with 13 bases identical to TRBD2. Germline CDR1 is LGHNA and CDR2 is YNFKEQ. V gave up 4 bases and J gave up 5 bases; unmatched junction bases: 14. The CDR3 covers 18 residues. In nucleotides, the CDR3 is TGTGCCAGCAGCCGTCACTGGACTAGCGGGGGCCCGGTAGACGAGCAGTACTTC. Its translation: CASSRHWTSGGPVDEQYF.

The gene calls are TRBV25-1 and TRBJ1-2; D not resolved. The CDR3 is made up of 12 amino acids. The V gene lost 4 bases and the J gene lost 8 bases, with 11 bases spanning the gap. Germline CDR1 reads MGHDK; CDR2 reads SYGVNS. Here the CDR3 reads CASSVDIWGYTF. CDR3 sequence (DNA): TGTGCCAGCAGTGTAGACATATGGGGCTACACCTTC.

The genes are TRBV14 and TRBJ1-1, with D unresolved. This CDR3 comprises 14 residues. The V end was cut by 4 bases, the J end by 4 bases, with 13 bases between. Germline V gene data show CDR1 as SGHDN and CDR2 as FVKESK. CDR3 coding DNA: TGTGCCAGCAGCCCACTCCCCCAGAGCACTGAAGCTTTCTTT. It translates to CASSPLPQSTEAFF.

The chain combines TRBV5-1 with TRBJ2-1; 9 bases map to TRBD2. CDR1 is SGHRS, CDR2 YFSETQ, per germline. The CDR3 runs 17 residues. J lost 5 bases, V lost 6 bases, and 15 bases had no gene match. The DNA for the CDR3 is TGCGCCAGCAATGGGCTAGCGGGGTCCTCAACCGACAATGAGCAGTTCTTC. Translated: CASNGLAGSSTDNEQFF. The whole variable domain, remainder taken from reference TRBV5-1 and TRBJ2-1, is KAGVTQTPRYLIKTRGQQVTLSCSPISGHRSVSWYQQTPGQGLQFLFEYFSETQRNKGNFPGRFSGRQFSNSRSEMNVSTLELGDSALYLCASNGLAGSSTDNEQFFGPGTRLTVL.

The chain links TRBV28 to TRBJ1-5, with TRBD1 matching 7 bases. There are 15 residues in the CDR3. Germline trimming cut 3 bases from V and 5 bases from J; bases unmatched to any gene: 7. The germline CDR1 and CDR2 sequences are MDHEN and SYDVKM. The CDR3 is CASSFQGGWDQPQHF. CDR3 sequence (DNA): TGTGCCAGCAGTTTTCAGGGGGGGTGGGATCAGCCCCAGCATTTT.

The gene calls are TRBV6-6 and TRBJ1-6; TRBD1 matches at 8 bases. Germline V lookup: CDR1 MNHNY, CDR2 SVGAGI (reference sequence). The CDR3 is 14 amino acids. Unmatched junction bases numbered 8, after V lost 9 bases and J lost 7 bases. CDR3 in amino acids: CASRGQGANSPLHF. CDR3 coding DNA: TGTGCCAGTCGCGGGCAGGGGGCAAATTCACCCCTCCACTTT.

In DNA form, the CDR3 reads TGTGCCAGCAGCCAACCAGGACTAGTAGTGACAGATACGCAGTATTTT. It codes for CASSQPGLVVTDTQYF. This chain links TRBV4-2 with TRBJ2-3, with 7 nucleotides matching TRBD2. CDR1 LGHNA and CDR2 YNFKEQ come from the germline V gene. V lost 2 bases, J lost 3 bases, and 8 bases stayed unmatched. This CDR3 spans 16 amino acids.

The chain employs TRBV7-3 and TRBJ2-3; the D gene is possibly TRBD1 (6 bases). The V and J ends lost 5 bases and 6 bases respectively, with 18 bases between them. CDR1 SGHTA and CDR2 FQGTGA come from the germline V gene. This CDR3 contains 15 residues. The CDR3 loop reads CASSPGGVRGDTQYF. Written as DNA, the CDR3 is TGTGCCAGCAGCCCAGGTGGGGTCAGGGGCGATACGCAGTATTTT.

The chain recombines TRBV9 with TRBJ2-3; D remains unclear. The CDR3 has 15 amino acids. Germline loops: CDR1 SGDLS, CDR2 YYNGEE. V was pared by 0 bases and J by 2 bases, with 10 bases between. The CDR3 reads CASSVENFYTDTQYF. The DNA of the CDR3 is TGTGCCAGCAGCGTAGAAAACTTCTACACAGATACGCAGTATTTT.